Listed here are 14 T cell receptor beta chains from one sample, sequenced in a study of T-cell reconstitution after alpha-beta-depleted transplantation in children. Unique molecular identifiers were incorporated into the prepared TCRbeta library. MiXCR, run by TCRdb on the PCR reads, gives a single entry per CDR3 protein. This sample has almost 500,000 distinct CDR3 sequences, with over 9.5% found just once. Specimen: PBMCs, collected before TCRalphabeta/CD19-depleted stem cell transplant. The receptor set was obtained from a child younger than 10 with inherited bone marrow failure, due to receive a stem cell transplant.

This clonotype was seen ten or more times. DNA of the CDR3: TGTGCCAGCAAGAGGGGAGACTACAATGAGCAGTTCTTC. The encoded protein is CASKRGDYNEQFF. The chain employs TRBV2 and TRBJ2-1, with D perhaps assigned TRBD1 or TRBD2 (5 bases each). CDR3 length: 13 amino acids. The germline gives CDR1 SNHLY, CDR2 FYNNEI. V was shortened by 7 bases and J by 3 bases, with 10 bases between the two germline ends.

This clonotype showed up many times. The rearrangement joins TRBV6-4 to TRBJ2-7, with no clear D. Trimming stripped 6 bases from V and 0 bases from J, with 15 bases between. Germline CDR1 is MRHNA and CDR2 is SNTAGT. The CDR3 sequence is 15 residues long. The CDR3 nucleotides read TGTGCCAGCAGACTTACTTTCGAGAGCTCCTACGAGCAGTACTTC. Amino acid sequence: CASRLTFESSYEQYF.

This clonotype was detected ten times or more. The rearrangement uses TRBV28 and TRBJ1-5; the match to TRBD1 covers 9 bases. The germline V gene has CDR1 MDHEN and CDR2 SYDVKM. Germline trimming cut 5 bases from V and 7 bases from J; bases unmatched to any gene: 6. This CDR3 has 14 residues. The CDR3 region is CASSTRTGDQPQHF. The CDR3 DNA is TGTGCCAGCAGTACTCGGACAGGGGACCAGCCCCAGCATTTT. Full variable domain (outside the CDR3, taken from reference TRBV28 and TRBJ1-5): DVKVTQSSRYLVKRTGEKVFLECVQDMDHENMFWYRQDPGLGLRLIYFSYDVKMKEKGDIPEGYSVSREKKERFSLILESASTNQTSMYLCASSTRTGDQPQHFGDGTRLSIL.

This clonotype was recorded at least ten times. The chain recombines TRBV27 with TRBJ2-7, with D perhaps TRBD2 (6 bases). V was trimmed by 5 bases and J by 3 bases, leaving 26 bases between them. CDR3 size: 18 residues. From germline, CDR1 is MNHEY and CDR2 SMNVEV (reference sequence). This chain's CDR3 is CASSHREPMGTGDYEQYF. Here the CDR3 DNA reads TGTGCCAGCAGTCACCGGGAACCCATGGGGACTGGGGACTACGAGCAGTACTTC.

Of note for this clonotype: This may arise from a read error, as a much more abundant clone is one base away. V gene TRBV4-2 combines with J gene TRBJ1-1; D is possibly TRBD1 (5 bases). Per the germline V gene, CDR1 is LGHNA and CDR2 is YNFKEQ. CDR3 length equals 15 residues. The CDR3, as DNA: TGTGCCAGCAGCCCGCCAAAAGGGGTGAACACTGACGCTTTCTTT. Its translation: CASSPPKGVNTDAFF.

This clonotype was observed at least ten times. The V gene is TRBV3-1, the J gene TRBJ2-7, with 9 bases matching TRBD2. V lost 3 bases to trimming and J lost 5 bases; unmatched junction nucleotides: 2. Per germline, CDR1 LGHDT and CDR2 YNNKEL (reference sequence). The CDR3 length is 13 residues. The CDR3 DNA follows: TGTGCCAGCAGCCAGCGGGGGGGCAACGAGCAGTACTTC. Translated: CASSQRGGNEQYF.

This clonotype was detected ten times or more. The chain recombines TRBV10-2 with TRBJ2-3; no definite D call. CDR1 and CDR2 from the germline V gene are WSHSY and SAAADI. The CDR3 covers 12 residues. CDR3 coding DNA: TGCGTTGTACGGGCGGGCACAGATACGCAGTATTTT. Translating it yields CVVRAGTDTQYF.

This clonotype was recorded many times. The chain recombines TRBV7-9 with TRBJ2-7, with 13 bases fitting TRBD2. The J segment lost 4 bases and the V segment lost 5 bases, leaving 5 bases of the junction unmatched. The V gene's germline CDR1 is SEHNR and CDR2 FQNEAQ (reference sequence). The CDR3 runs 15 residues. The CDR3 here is CASSILAGGLYEQYF. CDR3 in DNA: TGTGCCAGCAGCATACTAGCGGGAGGGCTGTACGAGCAGTACTTC.

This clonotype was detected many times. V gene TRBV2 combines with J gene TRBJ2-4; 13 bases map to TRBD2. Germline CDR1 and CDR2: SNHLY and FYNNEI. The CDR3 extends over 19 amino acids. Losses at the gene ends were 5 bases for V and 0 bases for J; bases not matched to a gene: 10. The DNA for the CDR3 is TGTGCCAGCAGTTGGGGTGGGACTAGCGGGATTCTAGCCAAAAACATTCAGTACTTC. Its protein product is CASSWGGTSGILAKNIQYF.

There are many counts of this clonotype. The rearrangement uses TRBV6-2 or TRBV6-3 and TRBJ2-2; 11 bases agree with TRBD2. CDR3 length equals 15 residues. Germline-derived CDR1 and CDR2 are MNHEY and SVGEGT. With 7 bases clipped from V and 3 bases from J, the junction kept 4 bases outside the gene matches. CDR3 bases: TGTGCCAGCATGAGACTAGCGGGATACACCGGGGAGCTGTTTTTT. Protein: CASMRLAGYTGELFF.

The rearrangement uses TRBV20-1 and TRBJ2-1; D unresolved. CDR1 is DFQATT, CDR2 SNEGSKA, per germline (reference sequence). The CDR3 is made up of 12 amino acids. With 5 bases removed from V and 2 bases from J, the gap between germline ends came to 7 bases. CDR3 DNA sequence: TGCAGTGCTCGCCCCACCTACAATGAGCAGTTCTTC. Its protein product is CSARPTYNEQFF.

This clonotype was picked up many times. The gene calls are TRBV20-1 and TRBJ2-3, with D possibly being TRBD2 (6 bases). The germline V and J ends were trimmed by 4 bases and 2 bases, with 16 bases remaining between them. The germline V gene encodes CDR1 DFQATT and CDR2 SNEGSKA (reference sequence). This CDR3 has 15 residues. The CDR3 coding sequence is TGCAGTGCTACCGTCGTAGCGGAGATCACAGATACGCAGTATTTT. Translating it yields CSATVVAEITDTQYF.

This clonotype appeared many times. The CDR3: CASSLHGTGWEKLFF. In DNA form, the CDR3 reads TGTGCCAGCAGCTTACACGGGACAGGGTGGGAAAAACTGTTTTTT. V gene TRBV7-9 combines with J gene TRBJ1-4, with 9 bases identical to TRBD1. CDR3 length: 15 residues. The V and J ends lost 2 bases and 8 bases, in that order; junction bases with no gene match: 6. Germline CDR1 is SEHNR and CDR2 is FQNEAQ (reference sequence).

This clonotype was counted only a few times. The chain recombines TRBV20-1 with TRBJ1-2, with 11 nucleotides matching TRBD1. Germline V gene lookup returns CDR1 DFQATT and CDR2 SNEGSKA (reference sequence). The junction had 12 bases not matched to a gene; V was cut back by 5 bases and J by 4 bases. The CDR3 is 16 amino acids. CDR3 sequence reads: CSAYPLDRGRFYGYTF. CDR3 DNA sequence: TGCAGTGCTTACCCGCTGGACAGGGGGCGATTCTATGGCTACACCTTC.